This T cell receptor (beta chain) was sequenced for a study of CD8 T cells in Susac syndrome. In the study overall: Among sequenced Susac syndrome patients, more than five had active disease and eight were in remission. Notes on the study in general: As the study acknowledged, the number of individuals in its TCR sequencing and HLA analysis was relatively small.

CDR3 size: 13 residues. CDR1 and CDR2 from the germline V gene are MNHEY and SVGAGI. V was trimmed by 6 bases and J by 2 bases, leaving 10 bases between them. Of note for this clonotype: What it binds is not known.

Sequencing targeted TCR beta in blood CD8+ and CD4+ T cells. An amount of RNA that ranged from roughly 0.5 to 1 ug was reverse transcribed with random hexamers. TCRdb re-analysed the immunoSEQ multiplex PCR reads in MiXCR, keeping a single row per CDR3 protein. The sample yields about 180,000 distinct CDR3 sequences, 85% to 95% seen once. The receptor's source is a human donor with Susac syndrome. Sequenced input: CD4+ T cells from PBMCs. This chain connects TRBV6-5 to TRBJ2-5; TRBD1 might be the D (5 bases). The CDR3 is CASSPDRQETQYF. The CDR3 region has the DNA TGTGCCAGCAGCCCCGACAGACAAGAGACCCAGTACTTC.